What follows are 31 T cell receptor beta chains derived from one specimen sequenced in a study of cytomegalovirus exposure and HLA in healthy donors. Repertoires were generated with immunoSEQ multiplex PCR, while TCRdb's copy carries only in-frame clones and drops some. In the table there are 170,000 or so clones, roughly 85% of which are singletons. The sequencing sample was made of PBMCs. The receptors stem from a man younger than 35 in good health and CMV-seropositive.

The table lists this clone with a few counts. The V call is TRBV27, the J call TRBJ2-7; TRBD1 is a possible D gene (6 bases). Germline V gene sequence: CDR1 MNHEY, CDR2 SMNVEV (reference sequence). The CDR3 length is 14 residues. Trimming took 6 bases from V and 3 from J, leaving 15 bases between them. CDR3 bases: TGTGCCAGCAGGGGACACATTCTCTTCTACGAGCAGTACTTC. This gives the protein CASRGHILFYEQYF.

The gene calls are TRBV1 and TRBJ2-7; TRBD2 was called by the table and not checked on the DNA. TRBV1 is tagged as a pseudogene. This CDR3 region has 21 residues. The CDR3 is CTSSQETIIGRGLTVLYEQYF. The CDR3 DNA reads as TGCACCAGCAGCCAAGAAACTATAATCGGGCGGGGCCTCACTGTTCTCTACGAGCAGTACTTC.

In regard to this clone: Other DNA sequences within the sample encode an identical CDR3. This chain connects TRBV6-5 to TRBJ2-7; 10 nucleotides line up with TRBD1. The V gene end was trimmed by 2 bases and the J gene end by 6 bases; junction bases not matched to a gene: 4. The germline V gene encodes CDR1 MNHEY and CDR2 SVGAGI. CDR3 length: 14 amino acids. The CDR3 DNA reads TGTGCCAGCAGTTACGGGACAGGGGAGCGCGAGCAGTACTTC. Its translation is CASSYGTGEREQYF.

The chain couples TRBV5-1 to TRBJ2-1; maybe TRBD1 (6 bases). V lost 0 bases, J lost 12 bases, and 25 bases lay in between. The CDR3 has 17 amino acids. CDR1 SGHRS and CDR2 YFSETQ come from the germline V gene. The CDR3 nucleotides read TGCGCCAGCAGCTTGGGGGTGGCCCTCTCTGGACAGATAACGCAGTTCTTC. Translating it yields CASSLGVALSGQITQFF. The whole variable domain, remainder taken from reference TRBV5-1 and TRBJ2-1, is KAGVTQTPRYLIKTRGQQVTLSCSPISGHRSVSWYQQTPGQGLQFLFEYFSETQRNKGNFPGRFSGRQFSNSRSEMNVSTLELGDSALYLCASSLGVALSGQITQFFGPGTRLTVL.

The chain employs TRBV5-1 and TRBJ2-7; 9 bases agree with TRBD2. After removal of 7 bases from V and 4 bases from J, the junction contained 9 bases not matched to a gene. The CDR3 is made up of 14 amino acids. From germline, CDR1 is SGHRS and CDR2 YFSETQ. The CDR3 sequence: CASDRPSGIYEQYF. CDR3 DNA sequence: TGCGCCAGCGACCGGCCTAGCGGGATTTACGAGCAGTACTTC.

The V call is TRBV7-2, the J call TRBJ2-1, with 11 bases identical to TRBD2. Per germline, CDR1 SGHTA and CDR2 FQGNSA. The CDR3 runs 16 residues. J lost 7 bases, V lost 2 bases, and 7 bases had no gene match. CDR3 region: CASSLKFASGGNEQFF. As DNA, the CDR3 is TGTGCCAGCAGCTTAAAGTTCGCTAGCGGGGGGAATGAGCAGTTCTTC.

The genes are TRBV7-9 and TRBJ2-1; TRBD2 matches at 12 bases. The CDR3 extends over 18 amino acids. Germline V gene lookup returns CDR1 SEHNR and CDR2 FQNEAQ (reference sequence). Losses at the gene ends were 0 bases for V and 4 bases for J; bases not matched to a gene: 7. CDR3: CASSLAGASGRAYNEQFF. The CDR3, as DNA: TGTGCCAGCAGCTTAGCGGGTGCTAGCGGGAGGGCGTACAATGAGCAGTTCTTC. Full variable domain (missing parts from reference TRBV7-9 and TRBJ2-1): DTGVSQNPRHKITKRGQNVTFRCDPISEHNRLYWYRQTLGQGPEFLTYFQNEAQLEKSRLLSDRFSAERPKGSFSTLEIQRTEQGDSAMYLCASSLAGASGRAYNEQFFGPGTRLTVL.

V is TRBV2 and J is TRBJ2-2, with 10 bases aligning to TRBD1. V was pared by 5 bases and J by 6 bases, with 3 bases of the junction left unmatched. Germline CDR1 reads SNHLY; CDR2 reads FYNNEI. The CDR3 extends over 14 amino acids. The CDR3, as DNA: TGTGCCAGCAGTTGGACAGGGGGGGCCGGGGAGCTGTTTTTT. Protein product: CASSWTGGAGELFF.

A word on this clone: Other DNA sequences in the sample encode the same CDR3. The rearrangement joins TRBV6-5 to TRBJ2-7; D may be TRBD1 (5 bases). The V gene's germline CDR1 is MNHEY and CDR2 SVGAGI. The CDR3 totals 13 residues. V lost 2 bases and J lost 1, with 6 bases in between. The CDR3 spells CASSYDSSYEQYF. In DNA, the CDR3 is TGTGCCAGCAGTTACGACAGTTCCTACGAGCAGTACTTC.

The V and J genes are TRBV5-1 and TRBJ2-1; TRBD2 agrees at 10 bases. Looked up from germline, CDR1 is SGHRS and CDR2 is YFSETQ. J was trimmed by 4 bases and V by 3 bases; bases with no gene match: 4. This CDR3 has 15 amino acids. CDR3 amino acids: CASSSAGGPYNEQFF. DNA for the CDR3: TGCGCCAGCAGCTCAGCGGGAGGGCCGTACAATGAGCAGTTCTTC.

The chain couples TRBV30 to TRBJ1-2; TRBD1 matches at 7 bases. Germline trimming cut 4 bases from V and 6 bases from J; bases unmatched to any gene: 8. CDR3 length equals 13 residues. CDR1 and CDR2 (germline): GTSNPN, SVGIG (reference sequence). In DNA form, the CDR3 reads TGTGCCTGGACGCTGAAGGGGGCTCATGGCTACACCTTC. Encoded protein: CAWTLKGAHGYTF. Combining the CDR3 with reference TRBV30 and TRBJ1-2 gives the whole variable domain SQTIHQWPATLVQPVGSPLSLECTVEGTSNPNLYWYRQAAGRGLQLLFYSVGIGQISSEVPQNLSASRPQDRQFILSSKKLLLSDSGFYLCAWTLKGAHGYTFGSGTRLTVV.

The chain has TRBV5-1 and TRBJ2-1; tentatively, D is TRBD2 (6 bases). The CDR3 is 15 residues long. The germline CDR1 and CDR2 sequences are SGHRS and YFSETQ. Trimming removed 4 bases at V and 0 bases at J, with 11 bases between. The CDR3 loop reads CASSPGVSSYNEQFF. Here the CDR3 DNA reads TGCGCCAGCAGCCCGGGGGTGAGCTCCTACAATGAGCAGTTCTTC.

This rearrangement joins TRBV7-9 to TRBJ2-1; the D gene is possibly TRBD1 (6 bases). The CDR3 length is 16 residues. Trimming left V 5 bases short and J 8 bases short, with 22 bases between. In germline, CDR1 is SEHNR, CDR2 FQNEAQ (reference sequence). The CDR3 bases are TGTGCCAGCAGCCTTACGACCGGGACAAGCTTCCATGAGCAGTTCTTC. Protein product: CASSLTTGTSFHEQFF.

The rearrangement joins TRBV14 to TRBJ1-2; D may be TRBD1 (5 bases). V was pared by 1 base and J by 4 bases, with 16 bases between. The CDR3 runs to 16 residues. CDR1 is SGHDN, CDR2 FVKESK, per germline. The CDR3 nucleotides are TGTGCCAGCAGCCAAGGTGTAGGGGCGCTCCTCTATGGCTACACCTTC. This codes for CASSQGVGALLYGYTF.

This clone was observed once. This chain joins TRBV6-5 and TRBJ2-3; 8 bases map to TRBD1. The CDR3 loop spans 13 amino acids. V lost 6 bases, J lost 5 bases, and 4 bases stayed unmatched. The V gene's germline CDR1 is MNHEY and CDR2 SVGAGI. The CDR3 sequence is CASSIRGQDTQYF. The CDR3 region has the DNA TGTGCCAGCAGCATCAGGGGGCAAGATACGCAGTATTTT.

The chain recombines TRBV29-1 with TRBJ1-1, with D uncertain. This CDR3 comprises 13 residues. V was shortened by 4 bases and J by 2 bases, with 11 bases between the two germline ends. CDR1 SQVTM and CDR2 ANQGSEA come from the germline V gene. CDR3: CSVGRERNTEAFF. CDR3 DNA sequence: TGCAGCGTTGGACGGGAGAGAAACACTGAAGCTTTCTTT.

The genes are TRBV2 and TRBJ2-2, with 7 nucleotides matching TRBD1. V shed 6 bases and J 4 bases; nucleotides not matched to a gene: 8. Germline V CDR1 and CDR2: SNHLY, FYNNEI. The CDR3 extends over 15 amino acids. The chain's CDR3 is CASRNRDSGTGELFF. The DNA for the CDR3 is TGTGCCAGCAGGAACCGGGACAGCGGCACCGGGGAGCTGTTTTTT. Based on the CDR3 plus reference TRBV2 and TRBJ2-2, the full variable domain is EPEVTQTPSHQVTQMGQEVILRCVPISNHLYFYWYRQILGQKVEFLVSFYNNEISEKSEIFDDQFSVERPDGSNFTLKIRSTKLEDSAMYFCASRNRDSGTGELFFGEGSRLTVL.

The J gene is TRBJ1-4, the V gene TRBV27; D is unclear. Germline CDR1 is MNHEY and CDR2 is SMNVEV (reference sequence). The CDR3 is made up of 13 amino acids. The germline V and J ends were trimmed by 2 bases and 7 bases, with 8 bases remaining between them. The CDR3 DNA sequence: TGTGCCAGCAGTTTAGGAGCACTTGAAAAACTGTTTTTT. This gives the protein CASSLGALEKLFF.

This rearrangement joins TRBV6-1 to TRBJ1-4; the D is unclear. V was trimmed by 1 base and J by 0 bases, leaving 12 bases between them. The CDR3 runs to 17 residues. Germline V gives CDR1 MNHNS, CDR2 SASEGT. The CDR3 spells CASSEGRMVATNEKLFF. CDR3 in DNA: TGTGCCAGCAGTGAAGGGAGAATGGTTGCAACTAATGAAAAACTGTTTTTT.

This clone was seen only once. This chain links TRBV30 with TRBJ1-2; TRBD1 matches 7 bases. The V gene's germline CDR1 is GTSNPN and CDR2 SVGIG (reference sequence). This CDR3 is built from 12 residues. V dropped 4 bases and J dropped 4; count of bases not matched to a gene: 3. DNA of the CDR3: TGTGCCTGGAAAAACAGGGGCTATGGCTACACCTTC. Translating gives CAWKNRGYGYTF.

The chain combines TRBV7-8 with TRBJ1-1, with 10 bases fitting TRBD1. The CDR3 extends over 15 amino acids. Germline V gene lookup returns CDR1 SGHVS and CDR2 FQNEAQ. Losses at the gene ends were 3 bases for V and 5 bases for J; bases not matched to a gene: 6. In nucleotides, the CDR3 is TGTGCCAGCAGCTTTCCGGGACAGGGGTCGACTGAAGCTTTCTTT. Translated, it gives CASSFPGQGSTEAFF.

V gene TRBV2 combines with J gene TRBJ1-4; D may be TRBD1 (5 bases). The V gene's germline CDR1 is SNHLY and CDR2 FYNNEI. The V gene lost 5 bases and the J gene lost 0 bases, with 7 bases spanning the gap. The CDR3 extends over 14 amino acids. CDR3 sequence: CASSSDTTNEKLFF. As DNA, the CDR3 is TGTGCCAGCAGTTCGGACACAACTAATGAAAAACTGTTTTTT.

This clone was counted a few times. The chain joins TRBV28 to TRBJ2-7; 8 bases agree with TRBD1. Looked up from germline, CDR1 is MDHEN and CDR2 is SYDVKM. With V trimmed by 3 bases and J by 5 bases, 3 bases remained unmatched. The CDR3 loop spans 13 amino acids. CDR3 residues: CASSLGQVNEQYF. The DNA of the CDR3 is TGTGCCAGCAGTTTGGGACAGGTGAACGAGCAGTACTTC.

The chain employs TRBV5-1 and TRBJ1-2; TRBD1 aligns across 12 bases. The germline V gene has CDR1 SGHRS and CDR2 YFSETQ. Unmatched junction bases numbered 13, after V lost 6 bases and J lost 4 bases. The CDR3 sequence is 17 residues long. The CDR3, as DNA: TGCGCCAGCACCCCTGGAGGGACAGGGGGCGCCGGCTATGGCTACACCTTC. This gives the protein CASTPGGTGGAGYGYTF.

The table lists this clone with a few counts. J is TRBJ1-1 and V is TRBV6-1; tentative D call: TRBD1 (6 bases). The CDR3 sequence is 13 residues long. CDR1 and CDR2 from the germline V gene are MNHNS and SASEGT. The germline V and J ends were trimmed by 4 bases and 7 bases, with 13 bases remaining between them. The CDR3 spells CASSGQVEGEAFF. CDR3 DNA: TGTGCCAGCAGTGGACAGGTCGAAGGTGAAGCTTTCTTT.

This chain joins TRBV5-1 and TRBJ2-4; 10 bases align to TRBD1. Germline values: CDR1 SGHRS, CDR2 YFSETQ. This CDR3 spans 15 amino acids. The V gene end was trimmed by 5 bases and the J gene end by 8 bases; junction bases not matched to a gene: 10. As DNA, the CDR3 is TGCGCCAGCAGAATAGGGGGGACAGGGGAAGACATTCAGTACTTC. Translation gives CASRIGGTGEDIQYF. The entire variable domain, with the rest obtained from reference TRBV5-1 and TRBJ2-4, is as follows: KAGVTQTPRYLIKTRGQQVTLSCSPISGHRSVSWYQQTPGQGLQFLFEYFSETQRNKGNFPGRFSGRQFSNSRSEMNVSTLELGDSALYLCASRIGGTGEDIQYFGAGTRLSVL.

The chain is built from TRBV28 and TRBJ1-5; tentatively, D is TRBD1 (5 bases). Trimming stripped 3 bases from V and 2 bases from J, with 11 bases between. This CDR3 comprises 15 residues. CDR1 is MDHEN and CDR2 is SYDVKM in the germline V gene. The CDR3 loop reads CASSFGGYRNQPQHF. CDR3 bases: TGTGCCAGCAGTTTTGGGGGGTACCGCAATCAGCCCCAGCATTTT. The full variable domain, completed using reference TRBV28 and TRBJ1-5, is DVKVTQSSRYLVKRTGEKVFLECVQDMDHENMFWYRQDPGLGLRLIYFSYDVKMKEKGDIPEGYSVSREKKERFSLILESASTNQTSMYLCASSFGGYRNQPQHFGDGTRLSIL.

In DNA form, the CDR3 reads TGTGCCGTCAGACAGGGGAGCAATCAGCCCCAGCATTTT. Translated, it gives CAVRQGSNQPQHF. The chain employs TRBV2 and TRBJ1-5, with 8 bases lining up with TRBD1. Unmatched junction bases numbered 4, after V lost 11 bases and J lost 1 base. Germline assignment: CDR1 SNHLY and CDR2 FYNNEI. This CDR3 contains 13 residues.

V and J are TRBV5-6 and TRBJ1-2; TRBD1 matches at 8 bases. The J segment lost 5 bases and the V segment lost 0 bases, leaving 6 bases of the junction unmatched. Germline loops: CDR1 SGHDT, CDR2 YYEEEE. The CDR3 has 15 residues. The CDR3 protein is CASSLVDRGAYGYTF. The CDR3 nucleotides are TGTGCCAGCAGCTTGGTTGACAGGGGAGCTTATGGCTACACCTTC.

The chain carries TRBV27 and TRBJ2-5; D is unclear. The germline gives CDR1 MNHEY, CDR2 SMNVEV (reference sequence). CDR3 length: 13 residues. Trimming removed 4 bases at V and 5 bases at J, with 11 bases between. CDR3 nucleotide sequence: TGTGCCAGCAGTTCGTTTGCCGGGGAGACCCAGTACTTC. The encoded protein is CASSSFAGETQYF.

This clone has more than one count but fewer than ten. The CDR3 protein is CASSLTGVNSPLHF. In DNA, the CDR3 is TGTGCCAGCAGCTTGACAGGAGTTAATTCACCCCTCCACTTT. The chain combines TRBV5-4 with TRBJ1-6; D perhaps matches TRBD1 (5 bases). The CDR3 covers 14 residues. The germline V gene has CDR1 SGHNT and CDR2 YYREEE (reference sequence). Deletions cut 1 base from V and 6 bases from J, with 8 bases between.